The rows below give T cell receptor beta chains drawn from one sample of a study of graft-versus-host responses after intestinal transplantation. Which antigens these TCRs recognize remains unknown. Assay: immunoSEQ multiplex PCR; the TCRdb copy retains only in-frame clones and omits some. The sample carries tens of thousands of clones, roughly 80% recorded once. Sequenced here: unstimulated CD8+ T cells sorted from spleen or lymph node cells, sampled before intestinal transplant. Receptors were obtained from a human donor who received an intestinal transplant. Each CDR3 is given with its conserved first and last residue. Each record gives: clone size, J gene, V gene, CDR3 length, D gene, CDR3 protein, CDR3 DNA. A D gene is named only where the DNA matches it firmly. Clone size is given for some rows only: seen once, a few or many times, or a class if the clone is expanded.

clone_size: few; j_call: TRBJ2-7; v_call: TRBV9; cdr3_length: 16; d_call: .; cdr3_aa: CASSVGFADLYYEQYF; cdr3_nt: TGTGCCAGCAGCGTAGGTTTTGCGGATCTTTACTACGAGCAGTACTTC
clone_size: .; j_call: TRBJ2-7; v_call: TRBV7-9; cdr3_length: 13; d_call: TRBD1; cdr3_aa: CASSYPTGDEQYF; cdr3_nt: TGTGCCAGCAGCTATCCCACAGGGGACGAGCAGTACTTC
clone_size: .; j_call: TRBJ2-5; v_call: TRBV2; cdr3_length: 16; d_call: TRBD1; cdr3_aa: CASSDDNRTGVETQYF; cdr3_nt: TGTGCCAGCAGTGATGATAACCGGACAGGGGTAGAGACCCAGTACTTC
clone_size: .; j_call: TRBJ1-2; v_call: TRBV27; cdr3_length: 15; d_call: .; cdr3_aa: CASSFGTHPNYGYTF; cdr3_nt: TGTGCCAGCAGTTTTGGGACCCACCCTAACTATGGCTACACCTTC
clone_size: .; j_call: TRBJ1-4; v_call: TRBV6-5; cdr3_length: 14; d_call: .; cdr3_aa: CASSEWRAREKLFF; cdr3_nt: TGTGCCAGCAGTGAATGGAGGGCGAGAGAAAAACTGTTTTTT
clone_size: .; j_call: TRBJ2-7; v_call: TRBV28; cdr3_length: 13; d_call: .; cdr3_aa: CASSLFAFYEQYF; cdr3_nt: TGTGCCAGCAGTTTATTTGCCTTTTACGAGCAGTACTTC
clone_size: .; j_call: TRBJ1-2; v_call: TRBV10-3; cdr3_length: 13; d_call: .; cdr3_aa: CAITEPGDGGYTF; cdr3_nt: TGTGCCATCACCGAACCAGGGGACGGTGGCTACACCTTC
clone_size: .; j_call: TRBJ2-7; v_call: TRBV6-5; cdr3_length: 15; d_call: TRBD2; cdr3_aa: CASSYPSGISYEQYF; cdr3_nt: TGTGCCAGCAGTTACCCCAGCGGGATTTCCTACGAGCAGTACTTC
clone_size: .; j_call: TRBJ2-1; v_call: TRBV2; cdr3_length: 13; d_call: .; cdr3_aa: CASTTSSYNEQFF; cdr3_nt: TGTGCCAGCACGACTAGCTCCTACAATGAGCAGTTCTTC
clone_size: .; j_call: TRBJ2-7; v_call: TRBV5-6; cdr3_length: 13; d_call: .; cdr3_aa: CASSPMDHYEQYF; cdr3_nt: TGTGCCAGCAGCCCAATGGACCACTACGAGCAGTACTTC
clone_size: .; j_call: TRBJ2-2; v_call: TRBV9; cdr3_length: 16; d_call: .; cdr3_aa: CASSVGEREITGELFF; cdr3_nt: TGTGCCAGCAGCGTAGGGGAAAGGGAGATTACCGGGGAGCTGTTTTTT
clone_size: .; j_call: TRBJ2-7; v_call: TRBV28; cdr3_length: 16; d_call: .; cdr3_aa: CASSSPGRRSSYEQYF; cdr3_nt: TGTGCCAGCAGTTCCCCGGGCAGACGGAGCTCCTACGAGCAGTACTTC
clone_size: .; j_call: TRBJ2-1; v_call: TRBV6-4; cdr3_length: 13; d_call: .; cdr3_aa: CASSDGGINEQFF; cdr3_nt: TGTGCCAGCAGTGACGGGGGGATAAATGAGCAGTTCTTC
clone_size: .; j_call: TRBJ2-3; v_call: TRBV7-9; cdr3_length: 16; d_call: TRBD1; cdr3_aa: CASSLKGTGGTDTQYF; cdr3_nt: TGTGCCAGCAGCTTAAAAGGGACAGGGGGCACAGATACGCAGTATTTT
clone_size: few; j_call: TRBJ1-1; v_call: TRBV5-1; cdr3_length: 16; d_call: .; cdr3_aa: CASSLDRAPRSTEAFF; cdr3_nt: TGCGCCAGCAGCTTGGACAGGGCCCCCCGGAGTACTGAAGCTTTCTTT
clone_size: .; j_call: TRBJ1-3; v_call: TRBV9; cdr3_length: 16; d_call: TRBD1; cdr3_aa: CASSPGQASSGNTIYF; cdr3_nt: TGTGCCAGCAGTCCAGGACAGGCGAGCTCTGGAAACACCATATATTTT
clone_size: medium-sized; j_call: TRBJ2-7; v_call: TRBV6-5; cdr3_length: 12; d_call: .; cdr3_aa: CASSYWGREQYF; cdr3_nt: TGTGCCAGCAGTTACTGGGGGCGCGAGCAGTACTTC
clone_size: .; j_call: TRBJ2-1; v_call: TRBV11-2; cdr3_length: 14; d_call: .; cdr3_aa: CASRAEGSYNEQFF; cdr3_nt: TGTGCCAGCCGAGCGGAAGGCTCCTACAATGAGCAGTTCTTC
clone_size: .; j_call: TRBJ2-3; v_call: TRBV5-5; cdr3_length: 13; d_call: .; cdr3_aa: CASSLVPTDTQYF; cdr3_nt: TGTGCCAGCAGCTTGGTTCCCACAGATACGCAGTATTTT
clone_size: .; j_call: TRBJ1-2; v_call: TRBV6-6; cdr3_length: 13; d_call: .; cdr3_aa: CASSPGTPHGYTF; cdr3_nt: TGTGCCAGCAGCCCCGGGACACCCCATGGCTACACCTTC
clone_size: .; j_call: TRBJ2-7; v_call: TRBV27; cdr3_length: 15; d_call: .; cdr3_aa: CASSALRSRGHEQYF; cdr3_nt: TGTGCCAGCAGTGCCCTTCGATCTAGGGGCCACGAGCAGTACTTC
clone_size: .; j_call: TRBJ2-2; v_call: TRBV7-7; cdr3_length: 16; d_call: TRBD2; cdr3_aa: CASSLGAGEHTGELFF; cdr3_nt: TGTGCTAGCAGCTTAGGTGCGGGAGAACACACCGGGGAGCTGTTTTTT
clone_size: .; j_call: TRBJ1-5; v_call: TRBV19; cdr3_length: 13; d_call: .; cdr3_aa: CASSIRGNQPQHF; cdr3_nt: TGTGCCAGTAGTATCCGGGGGAATCAGCCCCAGCATTTT
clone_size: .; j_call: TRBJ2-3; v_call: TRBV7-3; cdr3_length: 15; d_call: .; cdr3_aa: CASSFGGLSGDTQYF; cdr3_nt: TGTGCCAGCAGCTTTGGGGGCCTCTCTGGAGATACGCAGTATTTT
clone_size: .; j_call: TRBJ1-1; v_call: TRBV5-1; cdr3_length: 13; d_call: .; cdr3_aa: CASSLGQSGEAFF; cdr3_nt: TGCGCCAGCAGCTTGGGACAGTCTGGGGAAGCTTTCTTT
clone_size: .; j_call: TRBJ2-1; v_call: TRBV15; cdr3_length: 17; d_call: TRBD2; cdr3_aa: CATSIVPLAEGYNEQFF; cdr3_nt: TGTGCCACCAGCATAGTCCCTCTAGCGGAGGGCTACAATGAGCAGTTCTTC
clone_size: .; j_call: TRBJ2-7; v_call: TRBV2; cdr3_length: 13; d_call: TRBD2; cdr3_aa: CASRGLAGSEQYF; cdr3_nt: TGTGCCAGCAGGGGACTAGCGGGGTCCGAGCAGTACTTC
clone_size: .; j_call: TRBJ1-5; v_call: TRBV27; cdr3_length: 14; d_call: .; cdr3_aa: CASSFGTKNQPQHF; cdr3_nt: TGTGCCAGCAGTTTCGGGACAAAAAATCAGCCCCAGCATTTT
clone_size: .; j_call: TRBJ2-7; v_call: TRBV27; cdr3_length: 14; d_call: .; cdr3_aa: CASSFQPGTYEQYF; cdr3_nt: TGTGCCAGCAGTTTTCAGCCAGGAACCTACGAGCAGTACTTC
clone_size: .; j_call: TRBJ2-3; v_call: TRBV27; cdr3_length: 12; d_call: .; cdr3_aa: CASSLDTDTQYF; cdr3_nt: TGTGCCAGCAGTCTAGACACAGATACGCAGTATTTT
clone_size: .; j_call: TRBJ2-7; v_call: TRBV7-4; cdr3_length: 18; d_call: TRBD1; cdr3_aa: CASSPPPASGQDSYEQYF; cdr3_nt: TGTGCCAGCAGCCCACCCCCTGCCTCGGGACAGGACTCCTACGAGCAGTACTTC
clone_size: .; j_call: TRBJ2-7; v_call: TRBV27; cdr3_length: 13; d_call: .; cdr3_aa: CASSGGVWYEQYF; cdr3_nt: TGTGCCAGCAGCGGGGGCGTTTGGTACGAGCAGTACTTC
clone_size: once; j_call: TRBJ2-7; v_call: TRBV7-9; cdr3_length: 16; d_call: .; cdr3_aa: CASSLESPETPYEQYF; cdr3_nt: TGTGCCAGCAGCTTAGAATCTCCAGAAACCCCCTACGAGCAGTACTTC
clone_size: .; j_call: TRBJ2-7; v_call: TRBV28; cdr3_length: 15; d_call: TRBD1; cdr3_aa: CASSLPDRGSYEQYF; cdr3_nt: TGTGCCAGCAGTTTACCCGACAGGGGTTCGTACGAGCAGTACTTC
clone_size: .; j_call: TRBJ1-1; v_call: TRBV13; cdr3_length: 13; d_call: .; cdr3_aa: CASSLFWNTEAFF; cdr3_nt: TGTGCCAGCAGCTTATTCTGGAACACTGAAGCTTTCTTT
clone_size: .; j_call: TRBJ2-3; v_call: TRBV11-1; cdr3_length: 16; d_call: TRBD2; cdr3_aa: CASSLDASGVTDTQYF; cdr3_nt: TGTGCCAGCAGCTTAGATGCTAGCGGGGTCACAGATACGCAGTATTTT
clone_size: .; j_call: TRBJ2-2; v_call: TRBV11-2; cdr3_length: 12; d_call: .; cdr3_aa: CASSPQGGELFF; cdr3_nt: TGTGCCAGCAGTCCGCAGGGCGGGGAGCTGTTTTTT
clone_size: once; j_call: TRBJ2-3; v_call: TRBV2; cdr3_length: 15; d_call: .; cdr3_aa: CASSGFLAETDTQYF; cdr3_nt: TGTGCCAGCAGTGGTTTCCTAGCCGAGACAGATACGCAGTATTTT
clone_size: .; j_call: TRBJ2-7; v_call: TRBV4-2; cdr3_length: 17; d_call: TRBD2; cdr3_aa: CASSQDFPGLASYEQYF; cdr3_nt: TGTGCCAGCAGCCAAGATTTCCCGGGACTAGCGAGCTACGAGCAGTACTTC
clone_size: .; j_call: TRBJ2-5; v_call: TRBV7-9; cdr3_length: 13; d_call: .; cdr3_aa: CASSLAFQETQYF; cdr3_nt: TGTGCCAGCAGCTTGGCTTTTCAAGAGACCCAGTACTTC
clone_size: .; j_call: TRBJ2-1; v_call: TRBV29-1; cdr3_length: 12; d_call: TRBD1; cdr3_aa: CSVGTGDFEQFF; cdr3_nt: TGCAGCGTTGGGACAGGGGATTTTGAGCAGTTCTTC
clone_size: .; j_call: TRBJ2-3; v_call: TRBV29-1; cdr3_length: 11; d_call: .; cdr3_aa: CSVEEGPTQYF; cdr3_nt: TGCAGCGTTGAGGAGGGCCCTACGCAGTATTTT
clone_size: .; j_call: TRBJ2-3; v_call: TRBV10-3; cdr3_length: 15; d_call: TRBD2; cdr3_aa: CAISGSGGSTDTQYF; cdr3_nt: TGTGCCATCAGTGGGAGCGGGGGAAGCACAGATACGCAGTATTTT
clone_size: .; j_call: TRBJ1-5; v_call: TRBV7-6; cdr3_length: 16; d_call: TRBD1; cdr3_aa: CASSPIIWDRNQPQHF; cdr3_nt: TGTGCCAGCAGCCCAATAATCTGGGACAGAAATCAGCCCCAGCATTTT
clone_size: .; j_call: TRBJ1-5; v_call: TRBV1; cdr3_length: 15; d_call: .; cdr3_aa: CTSSQGQEGNQPQHF; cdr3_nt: TGCACCAGCAGCCAAGGACAGGAGGGCAATCAGCCCCAGCATTTT
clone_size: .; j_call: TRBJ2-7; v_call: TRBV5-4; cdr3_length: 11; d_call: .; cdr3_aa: CASSLGFEQYF; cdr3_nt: TGTGCCAGCAGCTTGGGATTCGAGCAGTACTTC
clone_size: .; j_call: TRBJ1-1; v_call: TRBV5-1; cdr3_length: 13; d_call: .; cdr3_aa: CASSLVGYTEAFF; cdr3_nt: TGCGCCAGCAGCTTGGTGGGGTATACTGAAGCTTTCTTT
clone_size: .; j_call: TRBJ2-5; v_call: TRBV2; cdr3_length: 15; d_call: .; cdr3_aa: CASSEPLLEGEPQYF; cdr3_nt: TGTGCCAGCAGTGAACCACTGCTCGAGGGGGAGCCCCAGTACTTC
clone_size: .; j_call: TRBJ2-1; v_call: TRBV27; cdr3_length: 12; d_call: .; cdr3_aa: CASSPGGYEQFF; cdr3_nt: TGTGCCAGCAGTCCTGGGGGGTATGAGCAGTTCTTC
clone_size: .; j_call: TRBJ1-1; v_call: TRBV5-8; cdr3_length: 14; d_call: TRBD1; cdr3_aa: CASSFRTGNTEAFF; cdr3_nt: TGTGCCAGCAGCTTTCGGACAGGGAACACTGAAGCTTTCTTT
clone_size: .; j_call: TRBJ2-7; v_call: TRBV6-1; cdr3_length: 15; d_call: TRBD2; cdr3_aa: CASSETAGGPDEQYF; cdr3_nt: TGTGCCAGCAGTGAAACTGCGGGAGGGCCAGACGAGCAGTACTTC
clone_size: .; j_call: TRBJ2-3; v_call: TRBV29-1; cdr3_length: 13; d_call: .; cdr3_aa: CSVEPGVTDTQYF; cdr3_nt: TGCAGCGTTGAGCCGGGGGTCACAGATACGCAGTATTTT